Presented here are 12 T cell receptor beta chains from one specimen sequenced in a study of human T cells and chemical hapten exposure. Time point meaning: patch test 2, 6 weeks after DPC sensitization. Treatment here: therapeutic diphenylcyclopropenone sensitization with weekly scalp DPC. In TCRdb, the RACE reads were re-called with MiXCR into one record per CDR3 protein. This sample has just over 350,000 distinct CDR3 sequences; 6% to 7% occur once, and the top ten carry roughly 5.4%. The sequencing used whole blood, collected in connection with sensitization to the hapten diphenylcyclopropenone (DPC). The receptors derive from a woman aged 18-29 years with alopecia areata. Some clones in this sample may be carry-over from other donors' samples.

V gene TRBV4-3 combines with J gene TRBJ2-3; D is uncertain. Per germline, CDR1 LGHNA and CDR2 YSLEER. V was shortened by 2 bases and J by 6 bases, with 12 bases between the two germline ends. This CDR3 has 14 residues. CDR3 bases: TGCGCCAGCAGCCAACCCCCCCGTTGGGATACGCAGTATTTT. Translated, it gives CASSQPPRWDTQYF.

The V and J genes are TRBV28 and TRBJ2-5; D might be TRBD2 (6 bases). The CDR3 is 14 amino acids. V shed 6 bases and J shed 6 bases, with 17 bases lying between them. CDR1 MDHEN and CDR2 SYDVKM come from the germline V gene. CDR3 amino acids: CASRDKGLTKTQYF. The CDR3, as DNA: TGTGCCAGCAGGGACAAAGGACTAACGAAGACCCAGTACTTC.

This clonotype showed up just a few times. The chain combines TRBV3-1 with TRBJ2-6, with no clear D. Trimming left V 4 bases short and J 1 base short, with 11 bases between. Per the germline V gene, CDR1 is LGHDT and CDR2 is YNNKEL (reference sequence). The CDR3 is made up of 16 amino acids. Here the CDR3 reads CASSPSMLSGANVLTF. The CDR3 nucleotides read TGTGCCAGCAGCCCTTCGATGCTGTCTGGGGCCAACGTCCTGACTTTC. The full variable domain, rest sourced from reference TRBV3-1 and TRBJ2-6, is DTAVSQTPKYLVTQMGNDKSIKCEQNLGHDTMYWYKQDSKKFLKIMFSYNNKELIINETVPNRFSPKSPDKAHLNLHINSLELGDSAVYFCASSPSMLSGANVLTFGAGSRLTVL.

The chain joins TRBV7-9 to TRBJ1-1, with D possibly TRBD1 on 6 matching bases. V lost 1 base and J 3 bases, leaving 18 bases between the germline ends. This CDR3 is built from 17 residues. Germline loops: CDR1 SEHNR, CDR2 FQNEAQ (reference sequence). The DNA for the CDR3 is TGTGCCAGCAGCTTAGGGTCCTGGGGGGCGACGGACACTGAAGCTTTCTTT. Protein: CASSLGSWGATDTEAFF.

This clonotype has just a few counts. The rearrangement links TRBV28 to TRBJ2-5; 8 bases map to TRBD1. Per the germline V gene, CDR1 is MDHEN and CDR2 is SYDVKM. V was clipped by 2 bases and J by 3 bases; unmatched bases: 14. This CDR3 contains 18 residues. CDR3 region: CASSLPTAGTGVEETQYF. The CDR3 DNA reads TGTGCCAGCAGTTTACCGACCGCCGGGACAGGAGTCGAAGAGACCCAGTACTTC.

This clonotype was observed many times. V gene TRBV12-3 or TRBV12-4 combines with J gene TRBJ1-4, with TRBD1 matching 10 bases. Trimming removed 2 bases from V and 7 bases from J; junction bases left unmatched: 4. This CDR3 spans 15 amino acids. CDR3 amino acids: CASSLRQGAGEKLFF. In nucleotides, the CDR3 is TGTGCCAGCAGTTTAAGACAGGGGGCGGGTGAAAAACTGTTTTTT.

In its sample, this clonotype was seen a few times. The chain is built from TRBV12-3 or TRBV12-4 and TRBJ2-3; D gene unclear. This CDR3 region has 16 residues. V was shortened by 6 bases and J by 5 bases, with 21 bases between the two germline ends. The CDR3 region has the DNA TGTGCCAGCAGCTCTCGTAGCCCGGATCTGAAAGATACGCAGTATTTT. Translated: CASSSRSPDLKDTQYF.

The sample holds many counts of this clonotype. This sequence joins TRBV7-8 and TRBJ1-3, with D uncertain. Germline values: CDR1 SGHVS, CDR2 FQNEAQ. V shed 5 bases and J shed 4 bases, with 12 bases lying between them. The CDR3 has 14 residues. The CDR3 spells CASSPVRSGNTIYF. The CDR3 nucleotides read TGTGCCAGCAGCCCCGTCAGGTCCGGAAACACCATATATTTT.

Remarks on this clonotype: A read error is possible here, since a much larger clone lies one base away. The CDR3 ends on some other residue instead of the conserved phenylalanine or tryptophan, so this is likely a read error. The chain recombines TRBV4-3 with TRBJ2-7, with D possibly TRBD2 on 6 matching bases. The CDR3 contains 13 residues. Trimming pared 4 bases from V and 2 bases from J, leaving 9 bases between. CDR1 and CDR2 (germline): LGHNA, YSLEER. Written as DNA, the CDR3 is TGCGCCAGCAGCCTGGGACTTACCTACGAGCAGTACCTC. Amino acids: CASSLGLTYEQYL.

This clonotype was seen more than once but under ten times. The chain couples TRBV14 to TRBJ2-5; the match to TRBD1 covers 7 bases. The V gene's germline CDR1 is SGHDN and CDR2 FVKESK. This CDR3 is built from 13 residues. Trimming cost V 4 bases and J 13 bases; bases outside gene matches: 12. CDR3 nucleotides: TGTGCCAGCAGCCCTACCGGGACAGCGCTTCTGTACTTC. Translating gives CASSPTGTALLYF.

This clonotype has just a few counts. The rearrangement uses TRBV3-1 and TRBJ1-1; D gene unclear. The germline V gene has CDR1 LGHDT and CDR2 YNNKEL (reference sequence). V gave up 0 bases and J gave up 3 bases, with 11 bases separating them. The CDR3 sequence is 15 residues long. The DNA of the CDR3 is TGTGCCAGCAGCCAAGATGGAGGTAGGGACACTGAAGCTTTCTTT. Translating it yields CASSQDGGRDTEAFF.

This clonotype was observed at least ten times. The chain uses TRBV10-3 and TRBJ1-2; 11 bases match TRBD1. CDR1 is ENHRY and CDR2 is SYGVKD in the germline V gene. J lost 5 bases, V lost 4 bases, and 3 bases had no gene match. The CDR3 extends over 14 amino acids. The CDR3 nucleotides are TGTGCCATCAGTGCGGGGACAGGGGGTTATGGCTACACCTTC. Protein sequence: CAISAGTGGYGYTF.